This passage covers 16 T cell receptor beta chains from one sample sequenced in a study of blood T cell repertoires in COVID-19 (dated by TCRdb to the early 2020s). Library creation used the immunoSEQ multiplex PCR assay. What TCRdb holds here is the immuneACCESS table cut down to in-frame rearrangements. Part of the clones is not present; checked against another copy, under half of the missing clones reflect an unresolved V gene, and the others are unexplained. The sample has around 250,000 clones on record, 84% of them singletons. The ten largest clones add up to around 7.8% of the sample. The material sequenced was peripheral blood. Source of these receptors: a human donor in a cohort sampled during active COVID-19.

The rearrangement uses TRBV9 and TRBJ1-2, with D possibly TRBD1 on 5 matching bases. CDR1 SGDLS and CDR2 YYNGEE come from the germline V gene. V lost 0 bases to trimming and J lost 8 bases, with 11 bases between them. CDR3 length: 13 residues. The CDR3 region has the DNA TGTGCCAGCAGCGTAGGACAGACTAGGGGCTACACCTTC. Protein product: CASSVGQTRGYTF. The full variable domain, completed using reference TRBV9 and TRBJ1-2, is DSGVTQTPKHLITATGQRVTLRCSPRSGDLSVYWYQQSLDQGLQFLIQYYNGEERAKGNILERFSAQQFPDLHSELNLSSLELGDSALYFCASSVGQTRGYTFGSGTRLTVV.

The CDR3 DNA reads as TGTGCCAGCAGTTTATCACAGGGCGGCACAGATACGCAGTATTTT. Translating it yields CASSLSQGGTDTQYF. This rearrangement joins TRBV27 to TRBJ2-3; D is possibly TRBD1 (6 bases). CDR1 and CDR2 (germline): MNHEY, SMNVEV (reference sequence). The CDR3 is 15 amino acids. V lost 0 bases, J lost 1 base, and 8 bases lay in between.

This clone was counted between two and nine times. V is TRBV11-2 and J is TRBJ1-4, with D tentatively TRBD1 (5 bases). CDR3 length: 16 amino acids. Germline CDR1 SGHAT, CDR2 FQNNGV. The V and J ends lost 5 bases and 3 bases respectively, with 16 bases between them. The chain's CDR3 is CASSARWGDPNEKLFF. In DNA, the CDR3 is TGTGCCAGCAGCGCCCGATGGGGGGATCCTAATGAAAAACTGTTTTTT.

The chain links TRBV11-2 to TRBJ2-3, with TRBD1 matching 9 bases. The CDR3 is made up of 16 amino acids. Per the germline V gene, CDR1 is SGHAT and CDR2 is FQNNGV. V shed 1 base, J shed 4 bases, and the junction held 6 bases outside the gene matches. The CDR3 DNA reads TGTGCCAGCAGCTTAGGGACAGGGGCCGGGGCAGATACGCAGTATTTT. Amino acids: CASSLGTGAGADTQYF.

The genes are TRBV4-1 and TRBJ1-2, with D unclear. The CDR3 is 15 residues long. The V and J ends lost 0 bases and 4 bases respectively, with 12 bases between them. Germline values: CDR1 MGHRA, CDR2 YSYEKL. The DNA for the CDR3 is TGCGCCAGCAGCCAAGATGAACAGTCCCTCTATGGCTACACCTTC. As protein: CASSQDEQSLYGYTF.

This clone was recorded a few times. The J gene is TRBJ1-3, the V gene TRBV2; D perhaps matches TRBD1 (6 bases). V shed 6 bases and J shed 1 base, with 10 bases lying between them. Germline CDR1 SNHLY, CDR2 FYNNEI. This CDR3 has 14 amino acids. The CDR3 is CASSVTGSGNTIYF. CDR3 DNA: TGTGCCAGCAGCGTGACAGGTTCTGGAAACACCATATATTTT.

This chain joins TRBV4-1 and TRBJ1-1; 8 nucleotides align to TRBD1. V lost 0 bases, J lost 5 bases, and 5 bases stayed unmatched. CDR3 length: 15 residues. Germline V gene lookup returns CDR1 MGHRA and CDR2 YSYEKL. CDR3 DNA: TGCGCCAGCAGCCAAGAACCAGGGGGCTGGACTGAAGCTTTCTTT. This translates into CASSQEPGGWTEAFF.

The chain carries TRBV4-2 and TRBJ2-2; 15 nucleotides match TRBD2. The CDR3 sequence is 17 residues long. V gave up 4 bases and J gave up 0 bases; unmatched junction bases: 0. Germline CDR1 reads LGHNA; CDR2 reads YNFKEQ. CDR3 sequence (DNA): TGTGCCAGCAGCCGGACTAGCGGGGGGGCGAACACCGGGGAGCTGTTTTTT. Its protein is CASSRTSGGANTGELFF.

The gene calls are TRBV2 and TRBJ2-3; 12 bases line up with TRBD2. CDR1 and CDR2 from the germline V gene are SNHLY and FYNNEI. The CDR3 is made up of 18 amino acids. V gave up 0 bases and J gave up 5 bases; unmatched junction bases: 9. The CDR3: CASSEALLAGGRGDTQYF. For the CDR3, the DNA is TGTGCCAGCAGTGAAGCGCTTCTAGCGGGGGGGCGAGGAGATACGCAGTATTTT.

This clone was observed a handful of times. The DNA for the CDR3 is TGTGCCAGCAGCTTGCATCACACCAACGAGCAGTACTTC. Protein: CASSLHHTNEQYF. J is TRBJ2-7 and V is TRBV5-5; no definite D call. The CDR3 runs 13 residues. Germline CDR1 SGHKS, CDR2 YYEKEE (reference sequence). V was trimmed by 1 base and J by 5 bases, leaving 10 bases between them.

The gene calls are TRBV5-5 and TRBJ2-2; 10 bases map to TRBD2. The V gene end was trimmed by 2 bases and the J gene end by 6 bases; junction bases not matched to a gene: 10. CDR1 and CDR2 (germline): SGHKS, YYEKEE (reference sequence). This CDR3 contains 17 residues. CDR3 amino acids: CASSLRTSGELSGELFF. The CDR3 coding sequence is TGTGCCAGCAGCTTACGCACTAGCGGGGAGCTATCCGGGGAGCTGTTTTTT.

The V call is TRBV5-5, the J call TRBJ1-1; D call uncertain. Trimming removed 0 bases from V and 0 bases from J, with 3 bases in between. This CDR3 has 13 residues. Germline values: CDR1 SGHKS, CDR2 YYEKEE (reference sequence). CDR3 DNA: TGTGCCAGCAGCTTGGGTATGAACACTGAAGCTTTCTTT. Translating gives CASSLGMNTEAFF.

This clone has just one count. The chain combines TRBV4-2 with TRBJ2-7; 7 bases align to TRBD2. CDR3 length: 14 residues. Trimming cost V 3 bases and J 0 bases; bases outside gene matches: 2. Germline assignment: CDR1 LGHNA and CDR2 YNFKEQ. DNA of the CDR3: TGTGCCAGCAGCCAGGGAGGGTTCTCCTACGAGCAGTACTTC. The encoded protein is CASSQGGFSYEQYF.

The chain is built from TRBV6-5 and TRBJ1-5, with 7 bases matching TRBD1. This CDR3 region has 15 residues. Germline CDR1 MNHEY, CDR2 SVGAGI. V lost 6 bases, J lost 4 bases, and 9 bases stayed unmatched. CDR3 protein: CASRETGSGNQPQHF. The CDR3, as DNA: TGTGCCAGCAGGGAGACAGGGAGTGGGAATCAGCCCCAGCATTTT.

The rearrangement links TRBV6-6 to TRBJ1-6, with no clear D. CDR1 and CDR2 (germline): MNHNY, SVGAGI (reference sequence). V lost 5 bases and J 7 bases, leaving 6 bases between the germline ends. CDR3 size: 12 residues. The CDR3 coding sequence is TGTGCCAGCAGTCCGCAGAATTCACCCCTCCACTTT. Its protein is CASSPQNSPLHF.

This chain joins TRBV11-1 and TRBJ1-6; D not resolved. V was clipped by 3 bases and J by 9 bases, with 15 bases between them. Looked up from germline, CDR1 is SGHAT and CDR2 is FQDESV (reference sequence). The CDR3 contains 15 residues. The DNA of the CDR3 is TGTGCCAGCAGCTTCGCGACTGTCCTGGGTTCACCCCTCCACTTT. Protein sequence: CASSFATVLGSPLHF.